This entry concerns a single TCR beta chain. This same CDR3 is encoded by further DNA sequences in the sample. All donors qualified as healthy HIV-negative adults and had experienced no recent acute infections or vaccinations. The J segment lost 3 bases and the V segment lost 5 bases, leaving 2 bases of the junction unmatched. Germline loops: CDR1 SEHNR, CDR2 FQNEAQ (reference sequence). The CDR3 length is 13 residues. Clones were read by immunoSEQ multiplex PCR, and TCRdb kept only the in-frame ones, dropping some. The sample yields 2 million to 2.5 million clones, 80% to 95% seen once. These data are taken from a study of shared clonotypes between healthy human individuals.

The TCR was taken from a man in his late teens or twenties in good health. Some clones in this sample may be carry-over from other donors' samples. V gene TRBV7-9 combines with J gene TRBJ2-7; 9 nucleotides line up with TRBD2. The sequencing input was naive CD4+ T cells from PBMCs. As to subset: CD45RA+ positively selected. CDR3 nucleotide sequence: TGTGCCAGCAGCATTAGCGGGAGCTACGAGCAGTACTTC. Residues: CASSISGSYEQYF.